This T cell receptor (beta chain) was observed in a study of T cell repertoires in cytomegalovirus infection. Overall study context: Both recently identified HLA-C-restricted and well-studied HLA-B-restricted CMV epitopes were used in the study.

Only a few counts were recorded for this clonotype. Its antigen is still unknown. One entry per CDR3 protein, called by TCRdb with MiXCR from the reads. The sample holds hundreds of thousands of distinct CDR3 sequences, roughly 28% seen once. Study outcomes and limitations: HLA-C-restricted, CMV-specific TCR beta clonotypes were dominant ex vivo. The cumulative frequency of public TCR beta families identified carriers of CMV plus the relevant HLA.

This specimen was cultured PBMCs, taken from culture after CMV antigen stimulation. The origin of this receptor is a human donor in good health (CMV status not recorded). Some clones in this sample may be carry-over from other donors' samples.

CDR3 region: CASSPGSANGNTIYF. The CDR3 DNA is TGTGCCAGCAGCCCAGGGAGCGCTAATGGAAACACCATATATTTT. V usage is TRBV11-2 and J usage is TRBJ1-3, with D perhaps matching TRBD1 (5 bases). The CDR3 is 15 residues long. Trimming left V 5 bases short and J 3 bases short, with 14 bases between. Germline assignment: CDR1 SGHAT and CDR2 FQNNGV.